Below are 11 T cell receptor beta chains sequenced from a single sample in a study of blood T cell repertoires in COVID-19. Sequencing used immunoSEQ multiplex PCR; TCRdb keeps in-frame clones, though not all of them. The repertoire includes a few hundred thousand clones, around 87% of them detected once, and 1.5% to 2.5% sits in the top ten. Sequenced: PBMCs or T cells enriched from blood (not recorded which). The receptors derive from a man aged 35-49 years in a cohort exposed to, infected with or recovered from COVID-19 (not recorded which).

This chain connects TRBV11-3 to TRBJ2-7; tentatively, D is TRBD1 (6 bases). The CDR3 covers 14 residues. The V gene lost 6 bases and the J gene lost 2 bases, with 14 bases spanning the gap. Germline CDR1 and CDR2: SGHNT and YENEEA. The CDR3, as DNA: TGTGCCAGCAGTCTAGGTGGGGACACCTACGAGCAGTACTTC. Its protein is CASSLGGDTYEQYF.

This clone was found once. The J gene is TRBJ2-2, the V gene TRBV7-2, with TRBD1 matching 7 bases. V shed 4 bases and J 1 base; nucleotides not matched to a gene: 6. CDR1 is SGHTA and CDR2 is FQGNSA in the germline V gene. This CDR3 is built from 16 residues. The CDR3 bases are TGTGCCAGCAGCTCAGTAGGGGGCTTGAACACCGGGGAGCTGTTTTTT. Protein sequence: CASSSVGGLNTGELFF.

The V and J genes are TRBV2 and TRBJ2-7; 10 nucleotides match TRBD2. The CDR3 spans 15 residues. Germline trimming cut 6 bases from V and 7 bases from J; bases unmatched to any gene: 12. Germline CDR1 reads SNHLY; CDR2 reads FYNNEI. This CDR3 is CASRARFLAGVEQYF. In DNA form, the CDR3 reads TGTGCCAGCAGGGCCAGATTTCTAGCGGGAGTTGAGCAGTACTTC. Full variable domain (remainder filled in from reference TRBV2 and TRBJ2-7): EPEVTQTPSHQVTQMGQEVILRCVPISNHLYFYWYRQILGQKVEFLVSFYNNEISEKSEIFDDQFSVERPDGSNFTLKIRSTKLEDSAMYFCASRARFLAGVEQYFGPGTRLTVT.

The chain has TRBV29-1 and TRBJ2-7, with 7 bases lining up with TRBD2. The V gene's germline CDR1 is SQVTM and CDR2 ANQGSEA. J lost 2 bases, V lost 3 bases, and 7 bases had no gene match. The CDR3 has 14 amino acids. In DNA, the CDR3 is TGCAGCGTTGATGAAGGGGAGGGCCCCTACGAGCAGTACTTC. The encoded protein is CSVDEGEGPYEQYF.

The chain uses TRBV6-5 and TRBJ2-7, with D possibly matching TRBD1 (6 bases). V was pared by 5 bases and J by 4 bases, with 18 bases between. CDR3 size: 15 residues. The germline V gene encodes CDR1 MNHEY and CDR2 SVGAGI. The CDR3 protein is CASSTIDRTSYEQYF. DNA for the CDR3: TGTGCCAGCAGTACCATCGACAGGACCTCGTACGAGCAGTACTTC.

The chain carries TRBV19 and TRBJ1-4; 7 bases are shared with TRBD1. The V gene's germline CDR1 is LNHDA and CDR2 SQIVND (reference sequence). This CDR3 contains 16 residues. The J segment lost 0 bases and the V segment lost 3 bases, leaving 4 bases of the junction unmatched. This chain's CDR3 is CASSITGTATNEKLFF. The CDR3 nucleotides are TGTGCCAGTAGTATTACCGGGACAGCAACTAATGAAAAACTGTTTTTT.

This clone was seen a single time. The rearrangement links TRBV11-2 to TRBJ2-7; a weak D match, TRBD1 (6 bases). V lost 5 bases to trimming and J lost 2 bases, with 13 bases between them. The CDR3 has 14 residues. Per germline, CDR1 SGHAT and CDR2 FQNNGV. The CDR3 DNA reads as TGTGCCAGCAGCCCCTACAGGGATACCTACGAGCAGTACTTC. It codes for CASSPYRDTYEQYF.

The V and J genes are TRBV5-3 and TRBJ1-6; maybe TRBD1 (5 bases). TRBV5-3 falls under the ORF class, with uncertain function. This CDR3 contains 15 residues. V lost 0 bases and J lost 8, with 12 bases in between. The CDR3 loop reads CARSLASGNDSPLHF. DNA for the CDR3: TGTGCCAGAAGCTTGGCATCAGGGAATGATTCACCCCTCCACTTT.

V is TRBV9 and J is TRBJ2-2, with TRBD1 matching 9 bases. The CDR3 is made up of 14 amino acids. CDR1 and CDR2 from the germline V gene are SGDLS and YYNGEE. V lost 5 bases to trimming and J lost 7 bases; unmatched junction nucleotides: 6. The CDR3 sequence: CASRPQGAGGELFF. The CDR3 nucleotides read TGTGCCAGCAGGCCACAGGGGGCGGGCGGGGAGCTGTTTTTT.

V gene TRBV20-1 combines with J gene TRBJ2-7; D gene ambiguous. V gave up 3 bases and J gave up 2 bases, with 8 bases separating them. Germline V gene data show CDR1 as DFQATT and CDR2 as SNEGSKA (reference sequence). CDR3 size: 12 residues. In DNA form, the CDR3 reads TGCAGTGCTAGTTACGGAGCCTACGAGCAGTACTTC. It encodes CSASYGAYEQYF.

The rearrangement uses TRBV19 and TRBJ1-1, with D possibly TRBD1 on 5 matching bases. V dropped 4 bases and J dropped 0 bases, with 15 bases sitting between them. This CDR3 is built from 16 residues. Germline V gene lookup returns CDR1 LNHDA and CDR2 SQIVND (reference sequence). This CDR3 is CASSTPSGAMNTEAFF. CDR3 in DNA: TGTGCCAGTAGTACGCCAAGTGGGGCCATGAACACTGAAGCTTTCTTT.